The 20 T cell receptor beta chains given below trace back to one sample, sequenced in a study of cytomegalovirus exposure and HLA in healthy donors. Amplification used 60 Vbeta primers and 13 Jbeta primers. The assay was immunoSEQ multiplex PCR, and TCRdb's table has in-frame clones only and misses some. The sample consists of about 130,000 clones, about 80% of them appearing once. Sequences were obtained from PBMCs. These receptors were collected from a woman aged 45-65 years in good health and CMV-seronegative.

This rearrangement joins TRBV7-2 to TRBJ2-6, with 9 bases that match TRBD1. CDR1 is SGHTA, CDR2 FQGNSA, per germline. The CDR3 consists of 17 residues. The V and J ends lost 5 bases and 6 bases, in that order; junction bases with no gene match: 11. This chain's CDR3 is CASSGGTGPSKANVLTF. The CDR3 nucleotides are TGTGCCAGCAGCGGTGGGACAGGGCCTTCCAAGGCCAACGTCCTGACTTTC.

The sample holds a few counts of this clone. The rearrangement joins TRBV27 to TRBJ1-2; D perhaps matches TRBD1 (5 bases). V was shortened by 5 bases and J by 3 bases, with 16 bases between the two germline ends. From germline, CDR1 is MNHEY and CDR2 SMNVEV (reference sequence). The CDR3 consists of 15 residues. The CDR3 spells CASSPVGRDHYGYTF. As DNA, the CDR3 is TGTGCCAGCAGTCCTGTGGGCAGGGATCACTATGGCTACACCTTC.

The chain couples TRBV6-4 to TRBJ2-1, with 9 bases lining up with TRBD2. The J segment lost 9 bases and the V segment lost 3 bases, leaving 6 bases of the junction unmatched. This CDR3 region has 14 residues. Germline V gene lookup returns CDR1 MRHNA and CDR2 SNTAGT. CDR3 residues: CASSEIAGVGEQFF. As DNA, the CDR3 is TGTGCCAGCAGTGAGATAGCGGGAGTGGGTGAGCAGTTCTTC.

The chain is built from TRBV11-2 and TRBJ1-1, with 7 bases fitting TRBD1. Germline V gene lookup returns CDR1 SGHAT and CDR2 FQNNGV. With 1 base clipped from V and 2 bases from J, the junction kept 1 base outside the gene matches. The CDR3 extends over 14 amino acids. The DNA for the CDR3 is TGTGCCAGCAGCTTAGCAGGGGGAAACACTGAAGCTTTCTTT. Its translation is CASSLAGGNTEAFF.

This clone was observed once. The rearrangement uses TRBV7-2 and TRBJ2-7; D ambiguous. The V gene's germline CDR1 is SGHTA and CDR2 FQGNSA. V lost 7 bases and J 2 bases, leaving 15 bases between the germline ends. This CDR3 spans 14 amino acids. As DNA, the CDR3 is TGTGCCAGCACCACGGTGGGCGCTGCCTACGAGCAGTACTTC. Residues: CASTTVGAAYEQYF. The full variable domain, its missing parts supplied by reference TRBV7-2 and TRBJ2-7, is GAGVSQSPSNKVTEKGKDVELRCDPISGHTALYWYRQSLGQGLEFLIYFQGNSAPDKSGLPSDRFSAERTGGSVSTLTIQRTQQEDSAVYLCASTTVGAAYEQYFGPGTRLTVT.

The chain links TRBV7-2 to TRBJ1-1; 10 bases map to TRBD1. V shed 5 bases and J 5 bases; nucleotides not matched to a gene: 14. The CDR3 spans 17 residues. Germline V gives CDR1 SGHTA, CDR2 FQGNSA. As DNA, the CDR3 is TGTGCCAGCAGCGTACACGGAATGGGACAGGGGAGAACTGAAGCTTTCTTT. Translated: CASSVHGMGQGRTEAFF. The full variable domain, completed using reference TRBV7-2 and TRBJ1-1, is GAGVSQSPSNKVTEKGKDVELRCDPISGHTALYWYRQSLGQGLEFLIYFQGNSAPDKSGLPSDRFSAERTGGSVSTLTIQRTQQEDSAVYLCASSVHGMGQGRTEAFFGQGTRLTVV.

V usage is TRBV5-1 and J usage is TRBJ1-1, with TRBD1 matching over 9 bases. The germline V gene has CDR1 SGHRS and CDR2 YFSETQ. The CDR3 consists of 13 residues. The V gene end was trimmed by 4 bases and the J gene end by 8 bases; junction bases not matched to a gene: 6. The CDR3: CASSPRGTGEAFF. DNA of the CDR3: TGCGCCAGCAGCCCCCGGGGGACAGGGGAAGCTTTCTTT.

This chain connects TRBV6-4 to TRBJ2-1, with TRBD1 matching 9 bases. J was trimmed by 8 bases and V by 6 bases; bases with no gene match: 5. The CDR3 loop spans 13 amino acids. The germline V gene has CDR1 MRHNA and CDR2 SNTAGT. The DNA of the CDR3 is TGTGCCAGCAGGAGGACAGGGGACTATGAGCAGTTCTTC. Protein: CASRRTGDYEQFF.

This clone was counted only a few times. The chain employs TRBV6-1 and TRBJ2-7; D possibly uses TRBD1 or TRBD2 (5 bases each). Trimming cost V 2 bases and J 7 bases, with 21 bases left between them. This CDR3 has 16 residues. Germline lookup yields CDR1 MNHNS and CDR2 SASEGT. CDR3 sequence reads: CASSETPTAPWEEQYV. CDR3 sequence (DNA): TGTGCCAGCAGTGAAACACCGACAGCGCCCTGGGAGGAGCAGTACGTC.

The chain joins TRBV28 to TRBJ2-7; D ambiguous. This CDR3 contains 14 residues. The germline V gene encodes CDR1 MDHEN and CDR2 SYDVKM. Trimming stripped 5 bases from V and 0 bases from J, with 11 bases between. DNA for the CDR3: TGTGCCAGCAGTCTCCTTTACAACTCCTACGAGCAGTACTTC. It yields the protein CASSLLYNSYEQYF. The full variable domain, with the rest looked up from reference TRBV28 and TRBJ2-7, is DVKVTQSSRYLVKRTGEKVFLECVQDMDHENMFWYRQDPGLGLRLIYFSYDVKMKEKGDIPEGYSVSREKKERFSLILESASTNQTSMYLCASSLLYNSYEQYFGPGTRLTVT.

This clone was found a few times. This chain joins TRBV6-5 and TRBJ1-1, with D possibly being TRBD1 (5 bases). The V gene lost 2 bases and the J gene lost 6 bases, with 10 bases spanning the gap. CDR1 is MNHEY, CDR2 SVGAGI, per germline. This CDR3 region has 13 residues. This chain's CDR3 is CASSYGGVSEAFF. The CDR3 region has the DNA TGTGCCAGCAGTTACGGAGGGGTCTCTGAAGCTTTCTTT.

The chain has TRBV15 and TRBJ1-2; D perhaps matches TRBD1 (6 bases). CDR1 and CDR2 (germline): LNHNV, YYDKDF (reference sequence). Trimming pared 1 base from V and 4 bases from J, leaving 7 bases between. This CDR3 contains 13 residues. The CDR3 bases are TGTGCCACCAGCAGAGGACAGGCCTATGGCTACACCTTC. It encodes CATSRGQAYGYTF.

V is TRBV7-6 and J is TRBJ2-3; possible D gene TRBD1, 6 bases. Deletions cut 1 base from V and 0 bases from J, with 11 bases between. The germline V gene has CDR1 SGHVS and CDR2 FNYEAQ. This CDR3 comprises 16 residues. The CDR3, as DNA: TGTGCCAGCAGCTTAGGGGCAGGGGAAAGCACAGATACGCAGTATTTT. Protein product: CASSLGAGESTDTQYF. The full variable domain, in which reference TRBV7-6 and TRBJ2-3 provide the parts outside the CDR3, is GAGVSQSPRYKVTKRGQDVALRCDPISGHVSLYWYRQALGQGPEFLTYFNYEAQQDKSGLPNDRFSAERPEGSISTLTIQRTEQRDSAMYRCASSLGAGESTDTQYFGPGTRLTVL.

The rearrangement uses TRBV12-1 and TRBJ1-5; the DNA was not compared with TRBD1, the D call given in the table. TRBV12-1 is given as a pseudogene. This CDR3 comprises 14 residues. The CDR3 bases are TGTGCCAGCAGCCGGGGACAGGAGGATCAGCCCCAGCATTTT. Protein sequence: CASSRGQEDQPQHF.

The chain uses TRBV28 and TRBJ2-2; 12 bases align to TRBD2. Trimming at V came to 7 bases and at J to 4 bases, leaving 10 bases not matched to a gene. This CDR3 is 17 amino acids long. Germline V gene data show CDR1 as MDHEN and CDR2 as SYDVKM. The CDR3 region has the DNA TGTGCCAGCACGGCTAGCGGGAGGGCCGGGAGCACCGGGGAGCTGTTTTTT. This encodes CASTASGRAGSTGELFF.

In its sample, this clone was seen many times. V gene TRBV6-6 combines with J gene TRBJ2-7; D unresolved. The CDR3 is 14 residues long. V shed 0 bases and J shed 4 bases, with 10 bases lying between them. The germline V gene has CDR1 MNHNY and CDR2 SVGAGI (reference sequence). Written as DNA, the CDR3 is TGTGCCAGCAGTTACTCGACTGGCGGTTACGAGCAGTACGTC. This sequence encodes CASSYSTGGYEQYV.

This sequence joins TRBV6-5 and TRBJ2-5, with 11 bases aligning to TRBD2. Germline V gives CDR1 MNHEY, CDR2 SVGAGI. This CDR3 comprises 15 residues. The J segment lost 1 base and the V segment lost 7 bases, leaving 5 bases of the junction unmatched. The CDR3 region has the DNA TGTGCCAGCATGAAGACTAGCGGGACCCAAGAGACCCAGTACTTC. It codes for CASMKTSGTQETQYF.

The rearrangement uses TRBV7-3 and TRBJ2-1; 13 nucleotides line up with TRBD2. Germline CDR1 and CDR2: SGHTA and FQGTGA. The CDR3 spans 14 residues. J was trimmed by 12 bases and V by 5 bases; bases with no gene match: 7. The CDR3 DNA sequence: TGTGCCAGCAGCGCAGGACTAGCGGGAGTTGGGCAGTTCTTC. Translation: CASSAGLAGVGQFF.

This chain joins TRBV5-8 and TRBJ2-7, with D possibly TRBD2 on 5 matching bases. Trimming took off 9 bases at V and 8 bases at J, with 18 bases between the two ends. The CDR3 extends over 12 amino acids. CDR1 is SGHTS, CDR2 YDEGEE, per germline. Written as DNA, the CDR3 is TGTGCCAACGGGAAGCACCCTACGAAGCAGTACGTC. Translating gives CANGKHPTKQYV.

The V gene is TRBV12-5, the J gene TRBJ1-1; 7 positions agree with TRBD1. CDR3 length: 14 amino acids. Germline V lookup: CDR1 LGHNT, CDR2 FRNRAP. The trim removed 4 bases at V and 5 bases at J, leaving 7 bases unmatched. The CDR3 nucleotides are TGTGCTAGTGGTTCTAGGGGGCTGGGGACTGAAGCTTTCTTT. This translates into CASGSRGLGTEAFF.